Sequencing of this TCR beta chain was carried out in a study of blood T cell repertoires in COVID-19. The junction had 6 bases not matched to a gene; V was cut back by 6 bases and J by 5 bases. Germline V gene data show CDR1 as MNHEY and CDR2 as SMNVEV (reference sequence). The CDR3 has 13 amino acids. Regarding this clone: This same CDR3 is encoded by further DNA sequences in the sample.

Profiled with immunoSEQ multiplex PCR; TCRdb holds only in-frame clones, not every one. The repertoire holds 150,000 to 200,000 clones, with about 79% as singletons. Sequenced input: PBMCs or T cells enriched from blood (not recorded which). The clonotype was recovered from a man over 45 who had recovered from COVID-19. V and J are TRBV27 and TRBJ2-7, with TRBD1 identical over 8 bases. CDR3 in DNA: TGTGCCAGCAGCGGACAGGGAAGGGACGAGCAGTACTTC. Amino acids: CASSGQGRDEQYF.